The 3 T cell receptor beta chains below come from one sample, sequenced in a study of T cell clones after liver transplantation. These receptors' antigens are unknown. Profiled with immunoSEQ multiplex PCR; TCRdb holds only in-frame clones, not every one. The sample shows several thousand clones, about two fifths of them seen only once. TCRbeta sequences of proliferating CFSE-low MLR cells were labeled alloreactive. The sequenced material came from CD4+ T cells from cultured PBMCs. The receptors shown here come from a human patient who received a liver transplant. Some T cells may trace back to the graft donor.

CDR3 DNA sequence: TGTGCCAGTAGTTACCTAGCGGGAGTGGATACGCAGTATTTT. The encoded protein is CASSYLAGVDTQYF. The rearrangement joins TRBV19 to TRBJ2-3, with 10 bases lining up with TRBD2. Germline CDR1 reads LNHDA; CDR2 reads SQIVND (reference sequence). V was pared by 5 bases and J by 6 bases, with 5 bases of the junction left unmatched. The CDR3 loop spans 14 amino acids.

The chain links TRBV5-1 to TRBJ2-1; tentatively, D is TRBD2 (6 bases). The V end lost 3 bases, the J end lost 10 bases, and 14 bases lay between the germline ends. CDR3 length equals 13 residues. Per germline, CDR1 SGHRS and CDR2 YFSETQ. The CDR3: CASSSSLAREQFF. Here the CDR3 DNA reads TGCGCCAGCAGCTCGTCGCTAGCGCGCGAGCAGTTCTTC.

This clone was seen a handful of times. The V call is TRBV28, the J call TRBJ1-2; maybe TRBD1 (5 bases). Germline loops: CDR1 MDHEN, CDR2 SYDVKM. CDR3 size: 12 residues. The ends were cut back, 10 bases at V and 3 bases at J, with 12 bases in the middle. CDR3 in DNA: TGTGCCACCCAACGGGGCCACTATGGCTACACCTTC. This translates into CATQRGHYGYTF.